This TCR beta chain derives from a study of OX40 agonist ivuxolimab in advanced cancers. Whole-study context: Ivuxolimab doses were 0.01, 0.1, 0.3, 1.5, 3 or 10 mg/kg every 2 weeks.

Clones were sequenced by immunoSEQ multiplex PCR, and TCRdb holds only the in-frame ones, with some missing. Of tens of thousands of clones listed, roughly 86% were seen once; the top ten hold approximately 5.1%. Patients had blood sampled at baseline and again on cycle 4 day 1 and cycle 7 day 1. Findings and caveats of the study: Among the least clonally expanded were partial responders at 0.1-3.0 mg/kg.

Regarding this clone: Antigen unknown.

Material: CD4+ or CD8+ T cells sorted from blood, obtained in a trial of the OX40 agonist ivuxolimab. The receptor was isolated from an adult with an advanced solid tumor such as melanoma, head and neck, liver or kidney cancer.

CDR3 DNA: TGTGCCAGCAGTTCACCCGGGACAGGGACGGGCGAGCAGTACTTC. Translated: CASSSPGTGTGEQYF. The rearrangement links TRBV28 to TRBJ2-7; 9 bases align to TRBD1. CDR3 length equals 15 residues. With 4 bases clipped from V and 6 bases from J, the junction kept 10 bases outside the gene matches. Germline CDR1 and CDR2: MDHEN and SYDVKM.